This is a list of T cell receptor beta chains from one sample in a study of blood T cell repertoires in COVID-19. Sequencing was performed with immunoSEQ multiplex PCR; in TCRdb, only in-frame clones are kept and a portion is missing. The repertoire holds more than 45,000 clones, over 75% seen once, with 5% to 7% in the top ten. What was sequenced was peripheral blood. The source is a woman aged 55-69 years with acute or convalescent COVID-19. CDR3s include the opening cysteine and the closing phenylalanine or tryptophan. A D gene is named only where the DNA matches it firmly. Some rows mark clone size as missing; the rest say once, few, many or name a class of expanded clone.

NA once TRBJ1-5 TRBV28 TGTGCCAGCAGTTTTCAGATGACCGCGGGTGGGCAGCCCCAGCATTTT CASSFQMTAGGQPQHF
NA NA TRBJ2-5 TRBV7-8 TGTGCATCTACCAAGTCGAGCATCGGGACCCAGTACTTC CASTKSSIGTQYF
TRBD2 NA TRBJ2-7 TRBV30 TGTGCCTGGAGTGGCCTAGCGGGTTTCTCCTACGAGCAGTACTTC CAWSGLAGFSYEQYF
TRBD1 once TRBJ1-2 TRBV7-9 TGTGCCAGCAGCTTAAGGGGGCAACCCTATGGCTACACCTTC CASSLRGQPYGYTF
TRBD2 once TRBJ2-5 TRBV4-1 TGCGCCAGCAGCCAAAGGACTAGCGGGGGGAGAAGTGGGGAGACCCAGTACTTC CASSQRTSGGRSGETQYF
NA NA TRBJ1-2 TRBV3-1/TRBV3-2 TGTGCCAGCAGCCAGTCCGGGAAAGGCTACACCTTC CASSQSGKGYTF
NA once TRBJ1-4 TRBV9 TGTGCCAGCAGCGTAGATCCTGGGGGCGATGAAAAACTGTTTTTT CASSVDPGGDEKLFF
NA NA TRBJ2-7 TRBV3-1/TRBV3-2 TGTGCCAGCAGCCAAGATCGTGGCAGGGGGGCCTCGCTAGGCGAGCAGTACTTC CASSQDRGRGASLGEQYF
NA NA TRBJ1-1 TRBV12-5 TGTGCTAGTGGTTTGCCCCCGGGAGTTGGCACTGAAGCTTTCTTT CASGLPPGVGTEAFF
TRBD2 NA TRBJ2-1 TRBV7-3 TGTGCCAGCAGCTTAGTGGGCGGGAGTCCTCACTACAATGAGCAGTTCTTC CASSLVGGSPHYNEQFF